These T cell receptor beta chains were read from a single sample in a study of response to subunit inactivated influenza vaccine. TCRdb reanalysed the RT-PCR reads using MiXCR and keeps one entry per CDR3 protein. Of roughly 700,000 distinct CDR3 sequences in the sample, approximately 14% are singletons; the top ten hold 6.5% to 8.5%. This sample comprised PBMCs from blood, obtained approximately 15 days before vaccination. The receptors were gathered from a man aged 50-60 years who received an inactivated influenza vaccine. Each CDR3 is given with its conserved first and last residue. The D gene is left open where the match is weak. Clone size, where shown, is once, few, many, or a class for clones that have expanded.

j_call,d_call,v_call,clone_size,cdr3_nt,cdr3_aa
TRBJ1-4,NA,TRBV29-1,NA,TGCAGCGCGGCGGATGCAACTAATGAAAAACTGTTTTTT,CSAADATNEKLFF
TRBJ2-2,TRBD2,TRBV5-5,few,TGTGCCAGCAGCCCGTCACTAGCGGGGGTCACCGGGGAGCTGTTTTTT,CASSPSLAGVTGELFF
TRBJ1-5,NA,TRBV27,NA,TGTGCCAGCAGTTTGGGACGGTTAAATCAGCCCCAGCATTTT,CASSLGRLNQPQHF
TRBJ2-5,NA,TRBV12-3/TRBV12-4,NA,TGTGCCAGCAGTTTCTACCTTTCCCCCCGGGAGACCCAGTACTTC,CASSFYLSPRETQYF
TRBJ2-1,TRBD2,TRBV25-1,NA,TGTGCCAGCAGTGCCACTAGCGGAAATGAGCAGTTCTTC,CASSATSGNEQFF
TRBJ2-1,TRBD2,TRBV20-1,NA,TGCAGTGCTCCAAGACTAGCACCCTCCTACAATGAGCAGTTCTTC,CSAPRLAPSYNEQFF
TRBJ1-5,NA,TRBV20-1,few,TGCAGTGCTCTACTCGGGGGGACGGTAGATCAGCCCCAGCATTTT,CSALLGGTVDQPQHF
TRBJ2-1,TRBD2,TRBV4-1,NA,TGCGCCAGCAGGAGCGGGGCCTTCAATGAGCAGTTCTTC,CASRSGAFNEQFF
TRBJ2-7,TRBD1,TRBV5-6,NA,TGTGCCAGCAGCTCTCCCAGGGGGACCGAGGGGGAGCAGTACTTC,CASSSPRGTEGEQYF
TRBJ2-3,NA,TRBV7-6,NA,TGTGCCAGCAGTGGGACTTCCTCCCCAGATACGCAGTATTTT,CASSGTSSPDTQYF